Shown below are 21 T cell receptor beta chains from a single sample sequenced in a study of T cell clonality in common variable immunodeficiency. The antigens for these receptors are not known. Study observations and caveats: Common variable immunodeficiency TCR beta sequences reportedly had fewer deletions and N-nucleotide insertions.

Assay: immunoSEQ multiplex PCR; the TCRdb copy retains only in-frame clones and omits some. This repertoire holds some 16,000 clones, and none appear only once. The sequencing input was peripheral blood mononuclear cells. These TCRs come from a human donor with common variable immunodeficiency.

This clone appeared many times. The read falls 3 residues short of the CDR3 end, and the missing part is taken from the germline J gene. This chain links TRBV20-1 with TRBJ2-5; D perhaps matches TRBD1 (6 bases). The CDR3 spans 15 residues. CDR1 and CDR2 (germline): DFQATT, SNEGSKA (reference sequence). Trimming removed 1 base at V and 2 bases at J, with 14 bases between. The part of the CDR3 DNA that was read is TGCAGTGCTAGAGGCCCGGGGACACCTCAAGAGACC. Its translation is CSARGPGTPQET. From start to end, the CDR3 is CSARGPGTPQETQYF.

CDR3 DNA, as far as it was read: TGTGCCAGCAGCTTAGTTCGTAACACCGGGGAG. Protein: CASSLVRNTGE. The CDR3 as a whole reads CASSLVRNTGELFF. The chain couples TRBV11-3 to TRBJ2-2; D is ambiguous. The CDR3 extends 3 residues past the end of the read, so its final part is completed from the germline J gene. Trimming took 1 base from V and 2 from J, leaving 5 bases between them. The CDR3 extends over 14 amino acids. Germline V lookup: CDR1 SGHNT, CDR2 YENEEA. Full variable domain (missing parts from reference TRBV11-3 and TRBJ2-2): EAGVVQSPRYKIIEKKQPVAFWCNPISGHNTLYWYLQNLGQGPELLIRYENEEAVDDSQLPKDRFSAERLKGVDSTLKIQPAELGDSAVYLCASSLVRNTGELFFGEGSRLTVL.

Only a few counts were recorded for this clone. Read coverage stops 3 residues before the CDR3 terminus; the germline J gene supplies the remainder. This chain connects TRBV7-8 to TRBJ1-6; 8 bases match TRBD1. Germline CDR1 SGHVS, CDR2 FQNEAQ. This CDR3 has 16 residues. Trimming cost V 5 bases and J 6 bases; bases outside gene matches: 9. The CDR3 here is CASSVDRGVFNSPLHF. Incomplete CDR3 DNA: TGTGCCAGCAGCGTCGACAGGGGTGTTTTTAATTCACCC.

A few counts support this clone. The sequenced fragment ends 3 residues before the CDR3 boundary, so the rest is inferred from the germline J gene. The chain carries TRBV6-2 or TRBV6-3 and TRBJ1-5; the D is unclear. This CDR3 is 12 amino acids long. Trimming stripped 6 bases from V and 4 bases from J, with 7 bases between. Germline values: CDR1 MNHEY, CDR2 SVGEGT. CDR3 loop: CASRDLNQPQHF. The sequenced part of the CDR3 DNA is TGTGCCAGCAGAGACTTAAATCAGCCC.

Worth noting for this clone: The read halts 3 residues ahead of the CDR3 end, with the missing end drawn from the germline J gene. The chain uses TRBV6-1 and TRBJ2-5, with 11 bases fitting TRBD2. CDR3 length equals 16 residues. V shed 3 bases and J 2 bases; nucleotides not matched to a gene: 5. Germline V gene sequence: CDR1 MNHNS, CDR2 SASEGT. CDR3 protein: CASSELTSGEQETQYF. The CDR3 DNA, read in part, is TGTGCCAGCAGTGAGCTGACTAGCGGGGAACAAGAGACC.

This clone was counted between two and nine times. CDR3 DNA (partial): TGCAGTGCCCAGACTAGCGGGGGGGGTTCCTACGAG. This sequence encodes CSAQTSGGGSYE. The whole CDR3 sequence reads CSAQTSGGGSYEQYF. This chain links TRBV20-1 with TRBJ2-7; 14 nucleotides align to TRBD2. The read halts 3 residues ahead of the CDR3 end, with the missing end drawn from the germline J gene. The CDR3 runs 15 residues. V lost 6 bases to trimming and J lost 1 base; unmatched junction nucleotides: 5. CDR1 and CDR2 (germline): DFQATT, SNEGSKA (reference sequence).

As regards this clone: The sequence runs out 3 residues before the end of the CDR3; the remainder is reconstructed from the germline J gene. The chain recombines TRBV7-8 with TRBJ1-4; unclear D gene. Trimming pared 5 bases from V and 0 bases from J, leaving 10 bases between. This CDR3 has 15 amino acids. Germline CDR1 SGHVS, CDR2 FQNEAQ. CDR3 loop: CASSLRRATNEKLFF. The CDR3 DNA, read in part, is TGTGCCAGCAGCCTTAGACGGGCAACTAATGAAAAA.

The sample holds a few counts of this clone. CDR3: CSARPGTGGYGYTF. CDR3 bases read: TGCAGTGCTCGTCCCGGGACAGGAGGCTATGGC. V is TRBV20-1 and J is TRBJ1-2, with TRBD1 identical over 8 bases. The read comes to an end 3 residues before the CDR3 does, leaving the germline J gene to fill in the end. CDR1 is DFQATT and CDR2 is SNEGSKA in the germline V gene (reference sequence). The ends lost 5 bases at V and 4 bases at J; junction bases unmatched: 9. There are 14 residues in the CDR3.

By share of the sample, this clone is medium-sized. The CDR3 end falls 3 residues outside the read, so it is completed with the germline J gene. The chain is built from TRBV5-1 and TRBJ1-1; 9 nucleotides agree with TRBD1. V gave up 2 bases and J gave up 4 bases; unmatched junction bases: 6. The CDR3 loop spans 15 amino acids. The V gene's germline CDR1 is SGHRS and CDR2 YFSETQ. CDR3 DNA, as far as it was read: TGCGCCAGCAGCTTAGGACAGGGGCTCTTCACTGAA. Translation: CASSLGQGLFTE. The entire CDR3 is CASSLGQGLFTEAFF.

This clone was counted only a few times. The read stops 3 residues short of the end of the CDR3; the missing end is completed from the germline J gene. The chain recombines TRBV30 with TRBJ2-1; the match to TRBD1 covers 9 bases. J was trimmed by 3 bases and V by 3 bases; bases with no gene match: 9. CDR1 and CDR2 (germline): GTSNPN, SVGIG (reference sequence). There are 16 residues in the CDR3. The CDR3 sequence is CAWRGPGTGNYNEQFF. CDR3 DNA (partial): TGTGCCTGGAGGGGACCAGGGACAGGGAACTACAATGAG.

Regarding this clone: The junction does not match germline at one end; this may be a read error. The CDR3 goes on 3 residues after the read ends, and that part is filled in from the germline J gene. This chain connects TRBV18 to TRBJ1-4, with D maybe TRBD1 (6 bases). CDR3 length: 15 amino acids. CDR1 and CDR2 (germline): KGHSH, LQKENI. The CDR3 reads CASSLTGSDNEELFF. The sequenced part of the CDR3 DNA is TGTGCCAGCTCACTAACAGGGTCTGATAATGAAGAA.

This clone was counted only a few times. The read stops 3 residues short of the end of the CDR3; the missing end is completed from the germline J gene. The rearrangement links TRBV2 to TRBJ1-5, with D uncertain. CDR3 length equals 15 residues. CDR1 is SNHLY and CDR2 is FYNNEI in the germline V gene. The V end was cut by 1 base, the J end by 0 bases, with 7 bases between. The sequenced part of the CDR3 DNA is TGTGCCAGCAGTGAAGATTCCCATAGCAATCAGCCC. Its protein product is CASSEDSHSNQP. The full-length CDR3 reads as CASSEDSHSNQPQHF. The variable domain in full, with the rest retrieved from reference TRBV2 and TRBJ1-5, is EPEVTQTPSHQVTQMGQEVILRCVPISNHLYFYWYRQILGQKVEFLVSFYNNEISEKSEIFDDQFSVERPDGSNFTLKIRSTKLEDSAMYFCASSEDSHSNQPQHFGDGTRLSIL.

Note on this clone: Read coverage stops 3 residues before the CDR3 terminus; the germline J gene supplies the remainder. This chain uses TRBV30 with TRBJ2-1, with 8 nucleotides matching TRBD1. V lost 4 bases, J lost 8 bases, and 10 bases stayed unmatched. From germline, CDR1 is GTSNPN and CDR2 SVGIG (reference sequence). CDR3 size: 14 residues. The DNA read from the CDR3 is TGTGCCTGGACCTACCGGGACAGGAGGGATGAG. This sequence encodes CAWTYRDRRDE. The full-length CDR3 reads as CAWTYRDRRDEQFF.

The table lists this clone with a few counts. The read ends 3 residues early relative to the CDR3; the germline J gene fills the gap. V and J are TRBV19 and TRBJ1-2; TRBD1 might be the D (5 bases). V dropped 9 bases and J dropped 4 bases, with 21 bases sitting between them. CDR3 length: 15 residues. Germline V gene lookup returns CDR1 LNHDA and CDR2 SQIVND (reference sequence). The sequenced CDR3 bases are TGTGCCAGCCGGGGGGATCCGGGACTTCCCTATGGC. It translates to CASRGDPGLPYG. The CDR3 in its entirety is CASRGDPGLPYGYTF.

With respect to this clone: The CDR3 end lies 3 residues beyond the end of the read and is filled in from the germline J gene. The V and J genes are TRBV2 and TRBJ1-4, with D unresolved. Germline lookup yields CDR1 SNHLY and CDR2 FYNNEI. CDR3 length: 11 residues. The V end was cut by 8 bases, the J end by 4 bases, with 5 bases between. The CDR3 bases that were read are TGTGCCAGCTCAGTTAATGAAAAA. Translated, it gives CASSVNEK. In full, the CDR3 reads CASSVNEKLFF.

Concerning this clone: Sequencing ends 3 residues short of the CDR3 end; the germline J gene provides the rest. The gene calls are TRBV7-2 and TRBJ2-7; 7 positions match TRBD1. Losses at the gene ends were 5 bases for V and 2 bases for J; bases not matched to a gene: 9. This CDR3 spans 15 amino acids. Germline CDR1 reads SGHTA; CDR2 reads FQGNSA. The CDR3 DNA, read in part, is TGTGCCAGCAGCCCCTTCGGGACAGAACCCTACGAG. It yields the protein CASSPFGTEPYE. The full CDR3 is CASSPFGTEPYEQYF.

This clone has at least ten counts. The read terminates 3 residues ahead of where the CDR3 ends, so the germline J gene completes it. The chain uses TRBV29-1 and TRBJ2-5, with TRBD2 matching 13 bases. Germline V CDR1 and CDR2: SQVTM, ANQGSEA. This CDR3 has 18 amino acids. J was trimmed by 4 bases and V by 0 bases; bases with no gene match: 11. CDR3 residues: CSVEDPGGTSGVRETQYF. CDR3 bases read: TGCAGCGTTGAAGACCCCGGCGGGACTAGCGGGGTTAGAGAGACC.

In its sample, this clone was seen a few times. The CDR3 end falls 3 residues outside the read, so it is completed with the germline J gene. The V call is TRBV2, the J call TRBJ1-4; D possibly corresponds to TRBD1 (6 bases). Germline V CDR1 and CDR2: SNHLY, FYNNEI. CDR3 length equals 15 residues. V gave up 6 bases and J gave up 3 bases, with 14 bases separating them. The DNA read from the CDR3 is TGTGCCAGCAGGAAACAAGGGGGTCCTAATGAAAAA. This sequence encodes CASRKQGGPNEK. The complete CDR3 reads CASRKQGGPNEKLFF.

Comments on this clone: Read data end 3 residues before the CDR3 end; the end is taken from the germline J gene. The J gene is TRBJ1-1, the V gene TRBV18; TRBD1 might be the D (6 bases). The CDR3 runs to 16 residues. V was pared by 4 bases and J by 2 bases, with 17 bases between. Germline CDR1 KGHSH, CDR2 LQKENI. The CDR3 is CASSLYRDIQNTEAFF. The covered CDR3 bases are TGTGCCAGCTCACTCTATAGGGACATACAAAACACTGAA. The full variable domain, with the rest looked up from reference TRBV18 and TRBJ1-1, is NAGVMQNPRHLVRRRGQEARLRCSPMKGHSHVYWYRQLPEEGLKFMVYLQKENIIDESGMPKERFSAEFPKEGPSILRIQQVVRGDSAAYFCASSLYRDIQNTEAFFGQGTRLTVV.

This clone was seen many times. The read is 3 residues too short to cover the CDR3 end, so that end is filled in from the germline J gene. This chain joins TRBV6-2 or TRBV6-3 and TRBJ1-6; maybe TRBD1 (5 bases). CDR1 is MNHEY, CDR2 SVGEGT, per germline. Trimming removed 8 bases at V and 5 bases at J, with 22 bases between. The CDR3 consists of 17 residues. Incomplete CDR3 DNA: TGTGCCAGCGCTCCTACGTTAGGGGCAACGGATAATTCACCC. Protein: CASAPTLGATDNSP. In full, the CDR3 is CASAPTLGATDNSPLHF.

For this clone: The read gets to within 3 residues of the CDR3 end, and the germline J gene fills in the rest. The chain has TRBV30 and TRBJ2-1, with TRBD1 matching 8 bases. Trimming removed 6 bases from V and 4 bases from J; junction bases left unmatched: 5. This CDR3 is 13 amino acids long. The germline gives CDR1 GTSNPN, CDR2 SVGIG (reference sequence). CDR3 loop: CACGDRNYNEQFF. The DNA read from the CDR3 is TGTGCCTGCGGGGACAGGAATTACAATGAG.